The rows below give T cell receptor beta chains drawn from one sample of a study of T-cell memory formation after mild COVID-19. TCRdb itself ran the 5' RACE reads through MiXCR, one entry per CDR3 protein. The table lists about 430,000 distinct CDR3 sequences, around 17% of them singletons. Input material: PBMCs or a T cell subset sorted from them (not recorded which). The receptor set was obtained from a man aged 18 to 29 who had mild COVID-19 (a few samples of this study predate the infection). Cell type and time point are not known. CDR3s include the opening cysteine and the closing phenylalanine or tryptophan. The D gene is left open where the match is weak. Clone size is shown for a subset of rows, as once, few, many or a class of expanded clone.

d_gene: .
len: 14
abundance: .
v_gene: TRBV7-9
j_gene: TRBJ1-2
CDR3nt: TGTGCCAGCAGCATCAGGGAGCTTGCCTATGGCTACACCTTC
CDR3aa: CASSIRELAYGYTF

d_gene: .
len: 13
abundance: few
v_gene: TRBV5-1
j_gene: TRBJ2-7
CDR3nt: TGCGCCAGCAGCTCTGACAACTCCTACGAGCAGTACTTC
CDR3aa: CASSSDNSYEQYF

d_gene: TRBD1
len: 14
abundance: few
v_gene: TRBV18
j_gene: TRBJ2-1
CDR3nt: TGTGCCAGCTCGTACAGGGGGTTTAGGAATGAGCAGTTCTTC
CDR3aa: CASSYRGFRNEQFF

d_gene: TRBD2
len: 13
abundance: .
v_gene: TRBV29-1
j_gene: TRBJ2-5
CDR3nt: TGCAGCGTTGTGGCGGGGGGGCCCGAGACCCAGTACTTC
CDR3aa: CSVVAGGPETQYF

d_gene: TRBD2
len: 16
abundance: .
v_gene: TRBV7-2
j_gene: TRBJ2-3
CDR3nt: TGTGCCAGCAGCTCTCAAAGCGGGGGGGATGCGGATACGCAGTATTTT
CDR3aa: CASSSQSGGDADTQYF

d_gene: .
len: 14
abundance: many
v_gene: TRBV3-1
j_gene: TRBJ2-2
CDR3nt: TGTGCCAGCAGCCCCCAGGTTAACACCGGGGAGCTGTTTTTT
CDR3aa: CASSPQVNTGELFF

d_gene: TRBD1
len: 13
abundance: few
v_gene: TRBV7-9
j_gene: TRBJ1-2
CDR3nt: TGTGCCAGCAGCCGGGACAGGACTCGTGGCTACACCTTC
CDR3aa: CASSRDRTRGYTF

d_gene: TRBD2
len: 17
abundance: few
v_gene: TRBV11-2
j_gene: TRBJ2-3
CDR3nt: TGTGCCAGCAGCTTAGACGGACTAGCGGGGGCCCCAGATACGCAGTATTTT
CDR3aa: CASSLDGLAGAPDTQYF

d_gene: .
len: 15
abundance: .
v_gene: TRBV5-1
j_gene: TRBJ1-4
CDR3nt: TGCGCCAGCAGCTTAGGGGACAACATAGGCGAAAAACTGTTTTTT
CDR3aa: CASSLGDNIGEKLFF

d_gene: TRBD1
len: 14
abundance: .
v_gene: TRBV18
j_gene: TRBJ1-5
CDR3nt: TGTGCCAGCTCGCAGGGGGGCCCCAATCAGCCCCAGCATTTT
CDR3aa: CASSQGGPNQPQHF

d_gene: .
len: 16
abundance: few
v_gene: TRBV6-2/TRBV6-3
j_gene: TRBJ1-5
CDR3nt: TGTGCCAGCAGTTACTCGATCTGGAACGGCGATCAGCCCCAGCATTTT
CDR3aa: CASSYSIWNGDQPQHF

d_gene: .
len: 14
abundance: few
v_gene: TRBV4-1
j_gene: TRBJ1-2
CDR3nt: TGCGCCAGCAGCCGACTTCAGGGGAACTATGGCTACACCTTC
CDR3aa: CASSRLQGNYGYTF

d_gene: TRBD1
len: 12
abundance: .
v_gene: TRBV20-1
j_gene: TRBJ2-1
CDR3nt: TGCAGTGCTGGACAGGGCCTTGATGAGCAGTTCTTC
CDR3aa: CSAGQGLDEQFF

d_gene: TRBD2
len: 16
abundance: .
v_gene: TRBV7-8
j_gene: TRBJ2-3
CDR3nt: TGTGCCAGCAGCTTTAAGACTAGCGGGGCCACAGATACGCAGTATTTT
CDR3aa: CASSFKTSGATDTQYF

d_gene: .
len: 12
abundance: .
v_gene: TRBV6-5
j_gene: TRBJ2-7
CDR3nt: TGTGCCAGCGGCGGATGGGGCTACGAGCAGTACTTC
CDR3aa: CASGGWGYEQYF